The 23 T cell receptor beta chains below were found in one sample sequenced in a study of OX40 agonist ivuxolimab in advanced cancers. Using immunoSEQ multiplex PCR, the repertoire was profiled, and TCRdb retains in-frame clones only, with some absent. The sample records roughly 80,000 clones, about 86% being singletons. The specimen was CD4+ or CD8+ T cells sorted from blood, collected in a trial of the OX40 agonist ivuxolimab. The receptors were sampled from an adult with an advanced solid tumor such as melanoma, head and neck, liver or kidney cancer.

The chain couples TRBV21-1 to TRBJ2-5; TRBD1, the table's D call, lacks a check against the DNA. TRBV21-1 is termed a pseudogene. The CDR3 is 14 amino acids. CDR3 in amino acids: CASTPIQGKETQYF. CDR3 sequence (DNA): TGTGCCAGCACCCCCATACAGGGAAAAGAGACCCAGTACTTC.

The chain employs TRBV9 and TRBJ2-3; 8 bases agree with TRBD2. The CDR3 is 17 residues long. Germline assignment: CDR1 SGDLS and CDR2 YYNGEE. J was trimmed by 3 bases and V by 3 bases; bases with no gene match: 12. CDR3 DNA: TGTGCCAGCAGCGGAGCCCTTGCGGGACTAGGTACAGATACGCAGTATTTT. Translating it yields CASSGALAGLGTDTQYF.

Turning to this clone: Distinct nucleotide sequences in the sample also encode this CDR3. The gene calls are TRBV5-1 and TRBJ2-3, with 10 positions matching TRBD2. The CDR3 runs 17 residues. CDR1 is SGHRS and CDR2 is YFSETQ in the germline V gene. V lost 0 bases and J lost 4; bases outside the gene matches: 8. CDR3 nucleotide sequence: TGCGCCAGCAGCTTGGAGGGGGGAGCGGGGGGGCCAGATACGCAGTATTTT. Translating it yields CASSLEGGAGGPDTQYF. Variable domain in full (rest from reference TRBV5-1 and TRBJ2-3): KAGVTQTPRYLIKTRGQQVTLSCSPISGHRSVSWYQQTPGQGLQFLFEYFSETQRNKGNFPGRFSGRQFSNSRSEMNVSTLELGDSALYLCASSLEGGAGGPDTQYFGPGTRLTVL.

The V and J genes are TRBV30 and TRBJ2-7; either TRBD1 or TRBD2 may fit D (5 bases each). V gave up 5 bases and J gave up 1 base, with 15 bases separating them. In germline, CDR1 is GTSNPN, CDR2 SVGIG (reference sequence). The CDR3 sequence is 14 residues long. The CDR3, as DNA: TGTGCCTGGTGGAGATGGGACCCGTCCTACGAGCAGTACTTC. The encoded protein is CAWWRWDPSYEQYF.

V and J are TRBV10-3 and TRBJ2-3; 10 bases fit TRBD2. This CDR3 has 15 amino acids. V lost 3 bases and J lost 5; bases outside the gene matches: 5. In germline, CDR1 is ENHRY, CDR2 SYGVKD. The CDR3 nucleotides are TGTGCCATCAGTGAAGAGCGGGGGGGCCGAGATACGCAGTATTTT. Protein: CAISEERGGRDTQYF.

V gene TRBV7-9 combines with J gene TRBJ2-1; the match to TRBD1 covers 7 bases. Trimming at V came to 3 bases and at J to 7 bases, leaving 6 bases not matched to a gene. CDR3 length equals 14 residues. Germline V gene lookup returns CDR1 SEHNR and CDR2 FQNEAQ (reference sequence). The CDR3 spells CASSFRQGKNEQFF. Here the CDR3 DNA reads TGTGCCAGCAGCTTCAGACAGGGTAAAAATGAGCAGTTCTTC.

The chain is built from TRBV10-3 and TRBJ1-2; 9 nucleotides align to TRBD1. Germline V CDR1 and CDR2: ENHRY, SYGVKD. With V trimmed by 4 bases and J by 4 bases, 4 bases remained unmatched. The CDR3 sequence is 14 residues long. The DNA for the CDR3 is TGTGCCATCAGTGGGGACAGGGATGGCTATGGCTACACCTTC. Translated: CAISGDRDGYGYTF.

This rearrangement joins TRBV27 to TRBJ1-1; 9 bases align to TRBD1. Germline lookup yields CDR1 MNHEY and CDR2 SMNVEV (reference sequence). This CDR3 is built from 16 residues. The V and J ends lost 5 bases and 3 bases, in that order; junction bases with no gene match: 10. Here the CDR3 DNA reads TGTGCCAGCAGTGTCAACAGGGGGCTCCTTTACACTGAAGCTTTCTTT. This gives the protein CASSVNRGLLYTEAFF.

This clone was detected once. The V gene is TRBV5-5, the J gene TRBJ2-7; D is ambiguous. Germline V CDR1 and CDR2: SGHKS, YYEKEE (reference sequence). V lost 0 bases and J 3 bases, leaving 10 bases between the germline ends. The CDR3 loop spans 14 amino acids. The chain's CDR3 is CASSLGTPGYEQYF. As DNA, the CDR3 is TGTGCCAGCAGCTTGGGCACCCCTGGCTACGAGCAGTACTTC.

The chain combines TRBV28 with TRBJ1-4; no clear D gene. Trimming removed 5 bases at V and 4 bases at J, with 14 bases between. CDR1 MDHEN and CDR2 SYDVKM come from the germline V gene. The CDR3 is 15 amino acids. The CDR3 region is CASSTLAGFNEKLFF. DNA for the CDR3: TGTGCCAGCAGTACCTTAGCTGGGTTTAATGAAAAACTGTTTTTT.

The chain links TRBV30 to TRBJ2-7; either TRBD1 or TRBD2 may fit D (7 bases each). The CDR3 is made up of 13 amino acids. V was shortened by 3 bases and J by 5 bases, with 14 bases between the two germline ends. Germline CDR1 is GTSNPN and CDR2 is SVGIG (reference sequence). The CDR3 sequence: CAWRQGGGDEQYF. For the CDR3, the DNA is TGTGCCTGGAGACAGGGAGGGGGCGACGAGCAGTACTTC.

The chain combines TRBV30 with TRBJ1-2, with 11 nucleotides matching TRBD1. The length of the CDR3 is 15 residues. J was trimmed by 6 bases and V by 2 bases; bases with no gene match: 8. Germline V gene data show CDR1 as GTSNPN and CDR2 as SVGIG (reference sequence). This CDR3 reads CAWSSGTGGRNGYTF. The CDR3 DNA sequence: TGTGCCTGGAGTTCCGGGACAGGGGGTAGGAATGGCTACACCTTC. The full variable domain, with the rest looked up from reference TRBV30 and TRBJ1-2, is SQTIHQWPATLVQPVGSPLSLECTVEGTSNPNLYWYRQAAGRGLQLLFYSVGIGQISSEVPQNLSASRPQDRQFILSSKKLLLSDSGFYLCAWSSGTGGRNGYTFGSGTRLTVV.

The rearrangement links TRBV6-5 to TRBJ1-1; no reliable D call. There are 13 residues in the CDR3. Germline V gene sequence: CDR1 MNHEY, CDR2 SVGAGI. The ends were cut back, 6 bases at V and 11 bases at J, with 19 bases in the middle. The CDR3 sequence is CASSGGRMKSAFF. CDR3 sequence (DNA): TGTGCCAGCAGCGGCGGGAGGATGAAGTCGGCTTTCTTT.

The gene calls are TRBV7-6 and TRBJ1-5; D not certain. CDR1 is SGHVS and CDR2 is FNYEAQ in the germline V gene. The CDR3 is 19 amino acids. Trimming shortened V by 2 bases and J by 0 bases, and 20 bases separated the two germline ends. CDR3 in amino acids: CASSLSRIGTDYSNQPQHF. For the CDR3, the DNA is TGTGCCAGCAGCTTATCGAGGATTGGAACTGATTATAGCAATCAGCCCCAGCATTTT.

The V call is TRBV5-4, the J call TRBJ2-1, with TRBD2 identical over 8 bases. This CDR3 has 15 residues. CDR1 is SGHNT, CDR2 YYREEE, per germline (reference sequence). After removal of 1 base from V and 2 bases from J, the junction contained 2 bases not matched to a gene. The chain's CDR3 is CASSLTGGTYNEQFF. CDR3 nucleotides: TGTGCCAGCAGCTTGACGGGGGGGACCTACAATGAGCAGTTCTTC.

This CDR3 is CASSLEGFNTGELFF. In DNA, the CDR3 is TGTGCCAGCAGCTTAGAGGGGTTTAACACCGGGGAGCTGTTTTTT. V and J are TRBV11-3 and TRBJ2-2, with D uncertain. The CDR3 covers 15 residues. Trimming stripped 0 bases from V and 2 bases from J, with 7 bases between. From germline, CDR1 is SGHNT and CDR2 YENEEA.

In this sample, this clone turned up a few times. This chain uses TRBV9 with TRBJ2-5; a possible D gene is TRBD2 (7 bases). The CDR3 contains 16 residues. From germline, CDR1 is SGDLS and CDR2 YYNGEE. V lost 0 bases, J lost 4 bases, and 16 bases lay in between. The CDR3 sequence: CASSVDVGGPGETQYF. Written as DNA, the CDR3 is TGTGCCAGCAGCGTAGACGTGGGGGGGCCTGGAGAGACCCAGTACTTC.

V and J are TRBV6-4 and TRBJ1-4; unclear D gene. V lost 0 bases, J lost 4 bases, and 15 bases lay in between. CDR3 length equals 17 residues. CDR1 and CDR2 from the germline V gene are MRHNA and SNTAGT. The DNA of the CDR3 is TGTGCCAGCAGTGACTCCCGAGTAGCTGCAGGTAATGAAAAACTGTTTTTT. Translation gives CASSDSRVAAGNEKLFF.

The chain combines TRBV7-6 with TRBJ2-4, with D possibly matching TRBD1 (6 bases). This CDR3 has 15 amino acids. Germline V lookup: CDR1 SGHVS, CDR2 FNYEAQ. The V end was cut by 0 bases, the J end by 8 bases, with 14 bases between. CDR3 loop: CASSLANRDSDIQYF. CDR3 in DNA: TGTGCCAGCAGCTTAGCCAACAGGGATTCGGACATTCAGTACTTC.

The genes are TRBV2 and TRBJ1-1; possible D gene TRBD1, 6 bases. Germline V gene lookup returns CDR1 SNHLY and CDR2 FYNNEI. V lost 3 bases, J lost 1 base, and 9 bases lay in between. This CDR3 region has 14 residues. The CDR3 sequence is CASSEGDTNTEAFF. CDR3 nucleotide sequence: TGTGCCAGCAGTGAGGGGGACACGAACACTGAAGCTTTCTTT.

This clone showed up just a few times. The chain combines TRBV10-3 with TRBJ1-4, with D possibly matching TRBD1 (5 bases). The CDR3 totals 14 residues. The V and J ends lost 5 bases and 2 bases respectively, with 9 bases between them. Looked up from germline, CDR1 is ENHRY and CDR2 is SYGVKD. The CDR3 DNA reads TGTGCCATCAGTAATCCAGGGACTAATGAAAAACTGTTTTTT. This gives the protein CAISNPGTNEKLFF.

CDR3 protein: CASSQSPTTGGYTGELFF. DNA of the CDR3: TGCGCCAGCAGCCAATCCCCTACGACAGGGGGTTACACCGGGGAGCTGTTTTTT. The gene calls are TRBV4-3 and TRBJ2-2; 9 bases align to TRBD1. The V gene end was trimmed by 2 bases and the J gene end by 3 bases; junction bases not matched to a gene: 10. Germline V lookup: CDR1 LGHNA, CDR2 YSLEER. The CDR3 length is 18 residues.

The chain has TRBV5-1 and TRBJ1-1; D may be TRBD1 (6 bases). This CDR3 is built from 14 residues. V was shortened by 2 bases and J by 0 bases, with 8 bases between the two germline ends. Germline CDR1 reads SGHRS; CDR2 reads YFSETQ. The CDR3 DNA reads TGCGCCAGCAGCTTCGGACAGTTGAACACTGAAGCTTTCTTT. Translated: CASSFGQLNTEAFF.